Shown below are 6 T cell receptor beta chains from a single sample sequenced in a study of T cells in Graves' hyperthyroidism and ophthalmopathy. Amplified regions were TCR beta CDR3 sequences from RNA transcripts. The HTBI primer set drove a first-round RT-PCR of the TCR CDR3. TCRdb analysed the multiplex PCR reads with MiXCR anew, one entry per CDR3 protein. The repertoire holds about 740,000 distinct CDR3 sequences, with around 15% as singletons. Sequences were obtained from blood. The origin of the receptors is a woman aged 18-29 years with Graves' hyperthyroidism.

As for this clonotype: With a much larger clone just one base away, this may be a read error. Because it lacks the conserved phenylalanine or tryptophan at the end, this CDR3 is likely a read error. The chain joins TRBV29-1 to TRBJ2-7; D assignment may be TRBD1 or TRBD2 (6 bases each). The V gene lost 4 bases and the J gene lost 1 base, with 17 bases spanning the gap. CDR3 size: 15 residues. Germline V gives CDR1 SQVTM, CDR2 ANQGSEA. The CDR3 reads CSVVRGGGRSYEQYL. The CDR3, as DNA: TGCAGCGTTGTTCGAGGGGGAGGAAGGTCCTACGAGCAGTACCTC.

This clonotype has ten or more counts. This sequence joins TRBV20-1 and TRBJ2-7; 7 bases are shared with TRBD2. The germline V gene encodes CDR1 DFQATT and CDR2 SNEGSKA (reference sequence). The J segment lost 4 bases and the V segment lost 1 base, leaving 7 bases of the junction unmatched. This CDR3 is 14 amino acids long. The CDR3 spells CSARGDYPGYEQYF. The DNA of the CDR3 is TGCAGTGCTAGAGGGGACTACCCCGGGTACGAGCAGTACTTC.

A few counts support this clonotype. The V gene is TRBV7-6, the J gene TRBJ2-3, with TRBD2 matching over 9 bases. The CDR3 is made up of 15 amino acids. CDR1 and CDR2 from the germline V gene are SGHVS and FNYEAQ. With 2 bases clipped from V and 4 bases from J, the junction kept 4 bases outside the gene matches. CDR3 in DNA: TGTGCCAGCAGCTTATTGCTAGCGGGGTCAGATACGCAGTATTTT. Translation gives CASSLLLAGSDTQYF.

Many counts were recorded for this clonotype. The chain couples TRBV18 to TRBJ2-1; D might be TRBD1 (6 bases). This CDR3 is 15 amino acids long. Trimming pared 4 bases from V and 8 bases from J, leaving 18 bases between. CDR1 and CDR2 (germline): KGHSH, LQKENI. This CDR3 reads CASSRRRGHEDEQFF. The CDR3 nucleotides are TGTGCCAGCTCACGTCGCAGGGGCCATGAAGATGAGCAGTTCTTC.

This clonotype was detected once. The missing conserved phenylalanine or tryptophan at the end of this CDR3 makes a read error likely. This chain links TRBV7-9 with TRBJ1-2; D not resolved. V was clipped by 5 bases and J by 4 bases, with 14 bases between them. This CDR3 is 14 amino acids long. Per germline, CDR1 SEHNR and CDR2 FQNEAQ (reference sequence). CDR3 DNA sequence: TGTGCCAGCAGCCCAAAACAGTCGGGCTATGGCTACACCTCC. Its translation is CASSPKQSGYGYTS.

This clonotype was seen at least ten times. The J gene is TRBJ2-1, the V gene TRBV13, with D possibly being TRBD1 (6 bases). CDR1 and CDR2 from the germline V gene are PRHDT and FYEKMQ (reference sequence). This CDR3 has 14 residues. Trimming removed 5 bases at V and 9 bases at J, with 17 bases between. CDR3 loop: CASSQARTVSEQFF. CDR3 DNA sequence: TGTGCCAGCAGCCAAGCCCGGACAGTCTCTGAGCAGTTCTTC.